This TCR beta chain came from a study of blood T cell repertoires in COVID-19. About the study: Sites across the United States, Italy and Spain contributed samples from acute and convalescent COVID-19. The analysed material was cDNA or gDNA that came from T cells, B-cell-depleted T cells, or PBMCs.

Per the study methods: Cell counts per sample came from amplifying reference gene primers. TCRdb keeps only in-frame clones here, not all; method: immunoSEQ multiplex PCR. V and J calls and clone size are copied from that table; D and trimming were computed from the DNA. This sample has a few hundred thousand clones, with more than 70% found just once. Recruited during active infection, patients (from Seattle) were subsequently followed longitudinally. The CDR3 loop spans 16 amino acids. From germline, CDR1 is MNHEY and CDR2 SVGEGT. Trimming left V 4 bases short and J 5 bases short, with 20 bases between.

This chain uses TRBV6-2 or TRBV6-3 with TRBJ2-5, with a possible D match to TRBD2 (7 bases). Sequencing input: peripheral blood. The sequence derives from a woman aged 25 to 45 with COVID-19, enrolled during active disease. The CDR3 sequence: CASSSAGGLPGETQYF. CDR3 in DNA: TGTGCCAGCAGTTCCGCCGGGGGGCTTCCGGGGGAGACCCAGTACTTC.